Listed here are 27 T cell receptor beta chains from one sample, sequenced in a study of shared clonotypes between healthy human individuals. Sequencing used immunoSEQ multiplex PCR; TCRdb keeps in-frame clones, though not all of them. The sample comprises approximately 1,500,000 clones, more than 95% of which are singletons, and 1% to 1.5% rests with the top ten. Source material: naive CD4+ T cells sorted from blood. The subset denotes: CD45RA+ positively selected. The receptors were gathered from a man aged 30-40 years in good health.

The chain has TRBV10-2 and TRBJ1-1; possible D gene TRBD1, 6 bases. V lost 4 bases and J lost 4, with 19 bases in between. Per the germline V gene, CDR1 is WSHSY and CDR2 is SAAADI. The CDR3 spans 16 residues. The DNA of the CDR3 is TGCGCCAGCAGTGGGGGGCAGCCGGGTCCAGGCACTGAAGCTTTCTTT. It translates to CASSGGQPGPGTEAFF.

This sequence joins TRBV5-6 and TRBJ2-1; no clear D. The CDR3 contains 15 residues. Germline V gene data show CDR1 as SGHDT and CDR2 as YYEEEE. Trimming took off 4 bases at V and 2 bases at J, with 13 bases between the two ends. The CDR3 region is CASSQTLIAYNEQFF. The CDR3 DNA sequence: TGTGCCAGCAGCCAAACGTTAATCGCCTACAATGAGCAGTTCTTC.

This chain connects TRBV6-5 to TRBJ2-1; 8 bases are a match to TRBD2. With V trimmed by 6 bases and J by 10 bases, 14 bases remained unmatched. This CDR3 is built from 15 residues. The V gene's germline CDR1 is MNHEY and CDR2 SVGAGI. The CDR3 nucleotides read TGTGCCAGCAGGAGAACCGGGACTAGGATATCGGAGCAGTTCTTC. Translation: CASRRTGTRISEQFF.

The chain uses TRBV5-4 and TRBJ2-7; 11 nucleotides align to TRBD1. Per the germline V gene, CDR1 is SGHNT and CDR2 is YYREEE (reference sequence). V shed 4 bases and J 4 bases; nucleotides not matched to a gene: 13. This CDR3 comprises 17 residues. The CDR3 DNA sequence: TGTGCCAGCAGCCTGCCCCCCCCCGGGACAGGGGGGTACGAGCAGTACTTC. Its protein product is CASSLPPPGTGGYEQYF.

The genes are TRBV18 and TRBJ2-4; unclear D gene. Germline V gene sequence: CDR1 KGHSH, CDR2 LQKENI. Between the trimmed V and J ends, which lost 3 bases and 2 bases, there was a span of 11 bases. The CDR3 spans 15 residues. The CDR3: CASSPASISKNIQYF. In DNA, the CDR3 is TGTGCCAGCTCACCTGCCTCGATATCCAAAAACATTCAGTACTTC.

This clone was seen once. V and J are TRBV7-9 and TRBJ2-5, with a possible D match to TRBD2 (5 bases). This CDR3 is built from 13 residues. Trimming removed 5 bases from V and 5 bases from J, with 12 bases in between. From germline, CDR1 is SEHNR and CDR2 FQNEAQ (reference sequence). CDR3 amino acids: CASSPARGETQYF. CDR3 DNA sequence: TGTGCCAGCAGCCCCGCTCGAGGGGAGACCCAGTACTTC. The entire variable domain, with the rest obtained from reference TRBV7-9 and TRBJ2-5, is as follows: DTGVSQNPRHKITKRGQNVTFRCDPISEHNRLYWYRQTLGQGPEFLTYFQNEAQLEKSRLLSDRFSAERPKGSFSTLEIQRTEQGDSAMYLCASSPARGETQYFGPGTRLLVL.

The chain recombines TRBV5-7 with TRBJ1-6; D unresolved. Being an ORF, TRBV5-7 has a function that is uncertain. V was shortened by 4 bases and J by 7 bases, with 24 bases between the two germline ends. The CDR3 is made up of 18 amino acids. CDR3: CASSQQKIIPPRNSPLHF. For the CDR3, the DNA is TGTGCCAGCAGCCAGCAGAAAATAATACCACCTCGAAATTCACCCCTCCACTTT.

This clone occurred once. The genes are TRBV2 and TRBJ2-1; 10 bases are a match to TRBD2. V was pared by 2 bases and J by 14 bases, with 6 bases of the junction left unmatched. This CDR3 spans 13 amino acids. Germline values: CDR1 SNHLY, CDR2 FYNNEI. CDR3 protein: CASSERAGGSEFF. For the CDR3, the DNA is TGTGCCAGCAGTGAACGAGCGGGAGGGTCGGAGTTCTTC.

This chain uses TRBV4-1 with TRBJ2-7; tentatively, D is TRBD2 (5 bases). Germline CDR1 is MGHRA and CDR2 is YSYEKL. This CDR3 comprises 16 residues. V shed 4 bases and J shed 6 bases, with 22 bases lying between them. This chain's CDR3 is CASSRGLGLAGGEQYF. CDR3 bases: TGCGCCAGCAGCCGGGGATTAGGTCTAGCAGGAGGCGAGCAGTACTTC.

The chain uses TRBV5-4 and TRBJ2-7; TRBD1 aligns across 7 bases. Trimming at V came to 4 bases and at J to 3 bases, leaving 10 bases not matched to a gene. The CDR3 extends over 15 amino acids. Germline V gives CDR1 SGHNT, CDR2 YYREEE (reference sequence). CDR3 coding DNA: TGTGCCAGCAGCGAATCAGGGGGTAGAGGCTACGAGCAGTACTTC. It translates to CASSESGGRGYEQYF.

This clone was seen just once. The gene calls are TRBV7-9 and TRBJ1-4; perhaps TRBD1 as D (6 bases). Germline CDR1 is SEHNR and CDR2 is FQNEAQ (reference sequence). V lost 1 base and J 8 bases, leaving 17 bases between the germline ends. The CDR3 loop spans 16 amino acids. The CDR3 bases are TGTGCCAGCAGCTTAGAACCGCAGGGGATTCGAGAAAAACTGTTTTTT. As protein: CASSLEPQGIREKLFF.

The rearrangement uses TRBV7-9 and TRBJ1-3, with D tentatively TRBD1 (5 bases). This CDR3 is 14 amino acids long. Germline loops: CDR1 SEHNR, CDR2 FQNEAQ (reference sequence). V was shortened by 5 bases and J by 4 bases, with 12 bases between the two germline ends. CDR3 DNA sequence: TGTGCCAGCAGCCGAGACAGACCGGGAAACACCATATATTTT. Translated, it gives CASSRDRPGNTIYF.

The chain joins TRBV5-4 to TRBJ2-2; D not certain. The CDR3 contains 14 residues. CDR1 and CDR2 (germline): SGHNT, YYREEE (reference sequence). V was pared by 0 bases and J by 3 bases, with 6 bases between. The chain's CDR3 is CASSLGPYTGELFF. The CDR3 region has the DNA TGTGCCAGCAGCTTGGGCCCATACACCGGGGAGCTGTTTTTT.

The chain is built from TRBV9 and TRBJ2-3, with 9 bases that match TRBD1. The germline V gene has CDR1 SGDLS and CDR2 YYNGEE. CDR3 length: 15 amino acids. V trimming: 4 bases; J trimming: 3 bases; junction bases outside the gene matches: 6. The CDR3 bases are TGTGCCAGCAGCCCATGGACAGGGGAAACAGATACGCAGTATTTT. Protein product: CASSPWTGETDTQYF.

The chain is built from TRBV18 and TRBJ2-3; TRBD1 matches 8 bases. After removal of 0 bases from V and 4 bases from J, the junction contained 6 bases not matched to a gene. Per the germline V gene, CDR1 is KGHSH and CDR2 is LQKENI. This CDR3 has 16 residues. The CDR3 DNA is TGTGCCAGCTCACCACCTAACAGGGGGTACGCAGATACGCAGTATTTT. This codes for CASSPPNRGYADTQYF.

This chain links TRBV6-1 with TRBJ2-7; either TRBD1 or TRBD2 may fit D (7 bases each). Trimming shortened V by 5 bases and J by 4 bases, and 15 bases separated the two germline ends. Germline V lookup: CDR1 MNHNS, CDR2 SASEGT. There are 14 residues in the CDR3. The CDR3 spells CASSKTGRVYEQYF. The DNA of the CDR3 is TGTGCCAGCAGTAAGACAGGGAGGGTTTACGAGCAGTACTTC.

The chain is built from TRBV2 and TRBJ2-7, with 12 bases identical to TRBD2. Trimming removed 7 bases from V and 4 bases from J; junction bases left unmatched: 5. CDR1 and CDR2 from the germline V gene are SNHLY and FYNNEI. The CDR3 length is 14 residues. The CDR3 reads CASTRTSGVYEQYF. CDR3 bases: TGTGCCAGCACCCGGACTAGCGGGGTTTACGAGCAGTACTTC.

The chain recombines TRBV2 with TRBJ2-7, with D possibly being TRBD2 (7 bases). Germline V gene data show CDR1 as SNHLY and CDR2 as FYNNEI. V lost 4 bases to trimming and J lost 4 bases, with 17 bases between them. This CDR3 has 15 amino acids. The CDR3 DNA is TGTGCCAGCAGTGCCGTTGAGGGGGGGTTTTACGAGCAGTACTTC. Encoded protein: CASSAVEGGFYEQYF.

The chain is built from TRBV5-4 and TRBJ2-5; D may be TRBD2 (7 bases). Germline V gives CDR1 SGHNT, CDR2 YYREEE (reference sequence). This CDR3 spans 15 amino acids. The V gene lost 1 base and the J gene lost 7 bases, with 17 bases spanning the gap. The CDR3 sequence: CASSLRGAMPGTQYF. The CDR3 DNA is TGTGCCAGCAGCTTGCGGGGGGCCATGCCGGGGACCCAGTACTTC.

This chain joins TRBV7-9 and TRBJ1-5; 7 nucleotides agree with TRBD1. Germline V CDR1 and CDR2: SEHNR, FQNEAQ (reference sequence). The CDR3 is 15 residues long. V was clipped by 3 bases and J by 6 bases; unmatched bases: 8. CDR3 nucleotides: TGTGCCAGCAGCTTCTCGACAGGGCTGGGTCAGCCCCAGCATTTT. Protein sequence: CASSFSTGLGQPQHF.

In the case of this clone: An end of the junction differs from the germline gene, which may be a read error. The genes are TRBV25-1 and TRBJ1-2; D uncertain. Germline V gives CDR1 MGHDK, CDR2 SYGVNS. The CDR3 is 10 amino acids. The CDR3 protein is CASGRGPYSF. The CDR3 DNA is TGTGCCAGCGGTCGTGGACCCTATAGCTTC.

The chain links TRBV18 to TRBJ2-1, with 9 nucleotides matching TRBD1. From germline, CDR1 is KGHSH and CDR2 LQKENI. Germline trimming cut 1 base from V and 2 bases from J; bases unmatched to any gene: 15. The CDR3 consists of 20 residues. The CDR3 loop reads CASSPLPGTGTGTTYNEQFF. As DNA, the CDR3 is TGTGCCAGCTCACCACTTCCCGGGACAGGGACTGGTACAACCTACAATGAGCAGTTCTTC.

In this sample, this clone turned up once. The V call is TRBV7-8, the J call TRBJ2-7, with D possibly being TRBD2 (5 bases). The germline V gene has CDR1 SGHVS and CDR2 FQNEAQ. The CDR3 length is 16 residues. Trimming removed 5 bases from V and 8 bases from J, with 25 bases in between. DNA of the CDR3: TGTGCCAGCAGCCCAGTAGTAAGCGGTATTTCTACGCAGCAGTACTTC. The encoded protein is CASSPVVSGISTQQYF.

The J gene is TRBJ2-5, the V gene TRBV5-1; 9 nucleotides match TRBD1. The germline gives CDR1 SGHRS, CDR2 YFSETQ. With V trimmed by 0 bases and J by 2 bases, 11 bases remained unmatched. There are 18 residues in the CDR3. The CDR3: CASSLEGQGIGLQETQYF. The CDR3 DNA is TGCGCCAGCAGCTTGGAAGGACAGGGGATTGGGCTTCAAGAGACCCAGTACTTC.

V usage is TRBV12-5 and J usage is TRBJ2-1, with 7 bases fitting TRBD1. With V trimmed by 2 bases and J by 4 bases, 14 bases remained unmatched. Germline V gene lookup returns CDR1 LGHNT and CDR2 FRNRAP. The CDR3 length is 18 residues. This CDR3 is CASGLLVNRDRYYNEQFF. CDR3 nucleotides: TGTGCTAGTGGTTTGTTGGTAAATCGGGACAGATATTACAATGAGCAGTTCTTC.

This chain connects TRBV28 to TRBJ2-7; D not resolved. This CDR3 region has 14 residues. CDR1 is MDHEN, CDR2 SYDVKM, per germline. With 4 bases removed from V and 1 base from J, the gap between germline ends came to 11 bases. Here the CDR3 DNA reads TGTGCCAGCAGTTCACCAGACTTGTCCTACGAGCAGTACTTC. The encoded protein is CASSSPDLSYEQYF.

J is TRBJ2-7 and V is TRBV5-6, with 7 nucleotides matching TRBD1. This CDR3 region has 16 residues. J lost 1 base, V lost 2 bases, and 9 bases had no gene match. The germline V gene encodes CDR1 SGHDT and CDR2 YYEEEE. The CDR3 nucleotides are TGTGCCAGCAGCTTCGGTGCCGGACAGGAGTCCTACGAGCAGTACTTC. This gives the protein CASSFGAGQESYEQYF.